These 6 T cell receptor beta chains share one sample of origin, sequenced in a study of T cells after yellow fever vaccination. MiXCR was run by TCRdb on the 5' RACE reads, yielding one entry per CDR3 protein. The top ten hold about 13% of the sample, which has roughly 500,000 distinct CDR3 sequences, roughly 19% seen once. This material consisted of PBMCs, taken 15 days after the yellow fever booster vaccination. The receptors derive from a man younger than 45 who received the YFV17D yellow fever vaccine.

This clonotype was counted only a few times. The chain links TRBV29-1 to TRBJ2-2, with TRBD1 matching over 9 bases. The length of the CDR3 is 16 residues. CDR1 and CDR2 (germline): SQVTM, ANQGSEA. After removal of 3 bases from V and 4 bases from J, the junction contained 9 bases not matched to a gene. The CDR3 protein is CSVEGPGTGITGELFF. The CDR3 bases are TGCAGCGTTGAGGGGCCTGGGACAGGGATCACCGGGGAGCTGTTTTTT.

This clonotype is a singleton in its sample. This chain joins TRBV20-1 and TRBJ2-1; possibly TRBD2 for D (5 bases). This CDR3 comprises 16 residues. Germline V gene lookup returns CDR1 DFQATT and CDR2 SNEGSKA (reference sequence). Trimming took 1 base from V and 2 from J, leaving 15 bases between them. CDR3 sequence: CSARALDSAAYNEQFF. In DNA form, the CDR3 reads TGCAGTGCTAGAGCTTTGGACTCCGCCGCCTACAATGAGCAGTTCTTC.

This clonotype was counted a few times. V gene TRBV12-3 or TRBV12-4 combines with J gene TRBJ1-2; no firm D call. Trimming cost V 6 bases and J 5 bases, with 16 bases left between them. The CDR3 consists of 14 residues. As DNA, the CDR3 is TGTGCCAGCAGCCCCCACGAGGTCGGGTATGGCTACACCTTC. Translating it yields CASSPHEVGYGYTF.

The gene calls are TRBV7-9 and TRBJ2-3; TRBD1 aligns across 9 bases. The CDR3 has 15 residues. In germline, CDR1 is SEHNR, CDR2 FQNEAQ (reference sequence). V trimming: 7 bases; J trimming: 4 bases; junction bases outside the gene matches: 9. CDR3 coding DNA: TGTGCCAGCACCTCCGGGACAGGGATCCCAGATACGCAGTATTTT. This translates into CASTSGTGIPDTQYF.

The table lists this clonotype with a few counts. This chain uses TRBV5-1 with TRBJ2-5; D uncertain. Trimming took 4 bases from V and 0 from J, leaving 7 bases between them. Germline V gene sequence: CDR1 SGHRS, CDR2 YFSETQ. The CDR3 runs 13 residues. CDR3 bases: TGCGCCAGCAGCCCGAGAGACCAAGAGACCCAGTACTTC. Its translation: CASSPRDQETQYF.

A single count supports this clonotype. The chain combines TRBV18 with TRBJ2-7; 8 nucleotides agree with TRBD1. V was pared by 2 bases and J by 2 bases, with 5 bases of the junction left unmatched. CDR3 length: 15 amino acids. Germline CDR1 is KGHSH and CDR2 is LQKENI. The CDR3 protein is CASSPRTGIAYEQYF. DNA of the CDR3: TGTGCCAGCTCACCAAGGACAGGGATCGCCTACGAGCAGTACTTC. Complete variable domain (other parts from reference TRBV18 and TRBJ2-7): NAGVMQNPRHLVRRRGQEARLRCSPMKGHSHVYWYRQLPEEGLKFMVYLQKENIIDESGMPKERFSAEFPKEGPSILRIQQVVRGDSAAYFCASSPRTGIAYEQYFGPGTRLTVT.